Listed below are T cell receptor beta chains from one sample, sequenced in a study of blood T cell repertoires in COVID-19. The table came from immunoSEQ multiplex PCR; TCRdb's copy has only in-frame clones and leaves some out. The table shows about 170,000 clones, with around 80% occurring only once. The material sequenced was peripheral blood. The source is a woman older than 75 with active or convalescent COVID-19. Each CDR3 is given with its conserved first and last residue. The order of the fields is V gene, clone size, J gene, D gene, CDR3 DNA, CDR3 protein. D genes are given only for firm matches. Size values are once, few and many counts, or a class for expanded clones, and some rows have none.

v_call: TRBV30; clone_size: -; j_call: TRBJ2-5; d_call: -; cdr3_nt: TGTGCCTGGAGTGTAGCTAGCTCCGGGGGTACCCAGTACTTC; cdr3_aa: CAWSVASSGGTQYF
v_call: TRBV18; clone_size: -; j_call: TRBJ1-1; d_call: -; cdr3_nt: TGTGCCAGCTCACTACTAGACACTGAAGCTTTCTTT; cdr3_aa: CASSLLDTEAFF
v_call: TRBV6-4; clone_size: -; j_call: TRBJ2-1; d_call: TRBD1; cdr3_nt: TGTGCCAGCAGCGTGCAGGGGGCCGGTTACCATGAGCAGTTCTTC; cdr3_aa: CASSVQGAGYHEQFF
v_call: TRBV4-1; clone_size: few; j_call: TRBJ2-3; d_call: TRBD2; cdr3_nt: TGCGCCAGCAGCCAAGATTGGCTAGCGGATCCCACAGATACGCAGTATTTT; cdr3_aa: CASSQDWLADPTDTQYF
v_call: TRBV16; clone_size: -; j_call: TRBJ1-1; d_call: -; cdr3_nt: TGTGCCAGCAGCCTCAATGCTGAAGCTTTCTTT; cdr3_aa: CASSLNAEAFF
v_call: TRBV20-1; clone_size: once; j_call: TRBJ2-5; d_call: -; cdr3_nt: TGCAGTGCTAGTTCTAACCGCCCCACGGAGACCCAGTACTTC; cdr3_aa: CSASSNRPTETQYF
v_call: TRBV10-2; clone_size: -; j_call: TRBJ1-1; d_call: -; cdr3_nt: TGCGCCAGCAGTGAGTCGACAGCAACTGAAGCTTTCTTT; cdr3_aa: CASSESTATEAFF
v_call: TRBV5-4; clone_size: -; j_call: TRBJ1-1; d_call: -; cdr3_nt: TGTGCCAGCAGCTTGGGCGGGGACTGGCCTGAAGCTTTCTTT; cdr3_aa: CASSLGGDWPEAFF
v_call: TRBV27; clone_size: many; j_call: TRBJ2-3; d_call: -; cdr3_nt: TGTGCCAGCAGCCCCGACAGGACCCGCACAGATACGCAGTATTTT; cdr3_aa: CASSPDRTRTDTQYF
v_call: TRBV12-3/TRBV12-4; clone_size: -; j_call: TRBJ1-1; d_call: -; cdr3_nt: TGTGCCAGCAGCTCGGGGTACTTAAGTGAAGCTTTCTTT; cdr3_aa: CASSSGYLSEAFF
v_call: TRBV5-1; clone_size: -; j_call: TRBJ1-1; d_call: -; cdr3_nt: TGCGCCAGCAGCCCCTTGACAGGCAACACTGAAGCTTTCTTT; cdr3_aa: CASSPLTGNTEAFF
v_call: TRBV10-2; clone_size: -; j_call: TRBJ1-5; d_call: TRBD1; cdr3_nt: TGCGCCAGCAGTGCAAGTCCCAAGGGACAGCATAGCAATCAGCCCCAGCATTTT; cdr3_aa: CASSASPKGQHSNQPQHF
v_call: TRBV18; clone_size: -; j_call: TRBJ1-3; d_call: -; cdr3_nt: TGTGCCAGCTCACCACAGGGGAATACGGGAAACACCATATATTTT; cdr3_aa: CASSPQGNTGNTIYF
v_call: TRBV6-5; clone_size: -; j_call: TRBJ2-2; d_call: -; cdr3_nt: TGTGCCAGCAGTTATGACAGAACGAACACCGGGGAGCTGTTTTTT; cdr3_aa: CASSYDRTNTGELFF
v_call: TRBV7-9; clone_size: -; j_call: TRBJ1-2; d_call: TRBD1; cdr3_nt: TGTGCCAGCAGCTCCCAGGGGGCAGATGGCTACACCTTC; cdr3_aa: CASSSQGADGYTF
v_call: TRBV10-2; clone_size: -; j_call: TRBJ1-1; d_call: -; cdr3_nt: TGCGCCAGCAGTGTTCCTAGGACAGAGAAGAGCGAAGCTTTCTTT; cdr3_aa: CASSVPRTEKSEAFF
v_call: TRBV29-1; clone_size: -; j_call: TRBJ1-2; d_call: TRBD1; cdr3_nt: TGCAGCGTTAAAGACCCGGGACAGGAGGTAGGGGGCTACACCTTC; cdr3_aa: CSVKDPGQEVGGYTF
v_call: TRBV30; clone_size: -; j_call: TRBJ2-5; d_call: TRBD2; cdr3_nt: TGTGCCTGGAGCCACGGGGGGGAGACCCAGTACTTC; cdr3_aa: CAWSHGGETQYF
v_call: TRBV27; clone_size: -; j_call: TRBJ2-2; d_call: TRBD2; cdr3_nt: TGTGCCAGCAGAAGGACTAGCGGGGCGCCGAACACCGGGGAGCTGTTTTTT; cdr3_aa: CASRRTSGAPNTGELFF
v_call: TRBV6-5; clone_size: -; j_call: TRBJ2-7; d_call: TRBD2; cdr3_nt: TGTGCCAGCAGTTACGACCCCACTAGCGGGGTATCCGAGCAGTACTTC; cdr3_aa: CASSYDPTSGVSEQYF
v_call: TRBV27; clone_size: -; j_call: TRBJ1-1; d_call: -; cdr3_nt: TGTGCCAGCAGCCCCCTACAAGGGAGGACTGAAGCTTTCTTT; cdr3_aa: CASSPLQGRTEAFF
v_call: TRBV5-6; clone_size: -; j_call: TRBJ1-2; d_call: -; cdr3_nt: TGTGCCAGCAGCTTGGACATGAACTATGGCTACACCTTC; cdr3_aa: CASSLDMNYGYTF
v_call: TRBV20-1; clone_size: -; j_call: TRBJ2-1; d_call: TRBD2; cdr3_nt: TGCAGTGCTAGTCCCCTAGCGGGGATCTCCTACAATGAGCAGTTCTTC; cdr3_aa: CSASPLAGISYNEQFF
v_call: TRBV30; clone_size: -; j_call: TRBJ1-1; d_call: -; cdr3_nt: TGTGCCTGGGGCAGGTTGACCACTGAAGCTTTCTTT; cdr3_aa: CAWGRLTTEAFF
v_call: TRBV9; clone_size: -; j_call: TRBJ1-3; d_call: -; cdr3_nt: TGTGCCAGCAGCCCGGGAAACACCATATATTTT; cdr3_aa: CASSPGNTIYF
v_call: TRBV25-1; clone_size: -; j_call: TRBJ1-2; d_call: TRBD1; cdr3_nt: TGTGCCAGCAGCCCCTCGGGGACAGCCTATGGCTACACCTTC; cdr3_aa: CASSPSGTAYGYTF
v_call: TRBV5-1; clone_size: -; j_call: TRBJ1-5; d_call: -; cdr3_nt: TGCGCCAGCAGCCGAGAGGGACTAAAGGGCCAGCCCCAGCATTTT; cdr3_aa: CASSREGLKGQPQHF
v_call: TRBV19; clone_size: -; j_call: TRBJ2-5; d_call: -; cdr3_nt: TGTGCCAGTACTCGCCGGGGACTCAGGGTAGGGGAGACCCAGTACTTC; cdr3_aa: CASTRRGLRVGETQYF
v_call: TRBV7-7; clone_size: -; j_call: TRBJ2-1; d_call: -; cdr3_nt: TGTGCTAGCAGCCCCTCCCAGGGGCCTTACAATGAGCAGTTCTTC; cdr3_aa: CASSPSQGPYNEQFF
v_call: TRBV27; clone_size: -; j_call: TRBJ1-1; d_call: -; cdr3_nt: TGTGCCAGCAGTTTATCCCGGGTGAACACTGAAGCTTTCTTT; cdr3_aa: CASSLSRVNTEAFF
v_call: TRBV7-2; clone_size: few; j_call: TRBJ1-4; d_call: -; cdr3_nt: TGTGCCAGCAGCGAATGGGCGGGAAATGAAAAACTGTTTTTT; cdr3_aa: CASSEWAGNEKLFF
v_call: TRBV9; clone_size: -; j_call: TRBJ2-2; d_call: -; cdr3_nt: TGTGCCAGCAGCGTAGATACCAGGGGTTATACCGGGGAGCTGTTTTTT; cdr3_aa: CASSVDTRGYTGELFF
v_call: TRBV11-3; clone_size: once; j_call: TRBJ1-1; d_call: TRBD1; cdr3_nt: TGTGCCAGCAGCCTGGGACAGGGGTACACTGAAGCTTTCTTT; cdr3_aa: CASSLGQGYTEAFF
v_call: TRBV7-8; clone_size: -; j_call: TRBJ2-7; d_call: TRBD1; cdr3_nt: TGTGCCAGCAGCTACGGGGACAGGTACTACGAGCAGTACTTC; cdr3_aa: CASSYGDRYYEQYF
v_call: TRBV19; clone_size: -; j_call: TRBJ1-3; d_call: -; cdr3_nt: TGTGCCAGTAGTCCCCCGGGCAGGGCTTCTGGAAACACCATATATTTT; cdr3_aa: CASSPPGRASGNTIYF
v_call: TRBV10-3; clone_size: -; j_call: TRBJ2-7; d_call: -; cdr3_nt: TGTGCCATCAGTGTTGGCGGGATATCCGAGCAGTACTTC; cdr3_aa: CAISVGGISEQYF
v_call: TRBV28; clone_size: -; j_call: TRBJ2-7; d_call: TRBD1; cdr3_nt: TGTGCCAGCAGAACAGGGGGAAAAGAGCAGTACTTC; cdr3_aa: CASRTGGKEQYF
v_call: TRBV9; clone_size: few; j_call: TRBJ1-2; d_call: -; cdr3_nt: TGTGCCAGCAGCGAGGGAGCGTATGGCTACACCTTC; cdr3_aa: CASSEGAYGYTF
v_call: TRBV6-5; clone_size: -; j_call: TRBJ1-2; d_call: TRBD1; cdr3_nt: TGTGCCAGCAGGTCCACAGGGGACTATGGCTACACCTTC; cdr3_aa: CASRSTGDYGYTF
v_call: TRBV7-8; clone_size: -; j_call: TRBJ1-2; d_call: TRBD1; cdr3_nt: TGTGCCAGCAGCTTAGTGCAGGGGGGCTATGGCTACACCTTC; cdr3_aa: CASSLVQGGYGYTF
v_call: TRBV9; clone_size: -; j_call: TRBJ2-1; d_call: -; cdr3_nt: TGTGCCAGCAGCGTACCCGCTAGCGATGGTGAGCAGTTCTTC; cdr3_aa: CASSVPASDGEQFF
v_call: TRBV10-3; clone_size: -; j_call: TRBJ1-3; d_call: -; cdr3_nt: TGTGCCATCAGTGTTTCCAACTCTGGAAACACCATATATTTT; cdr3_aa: CAISVSNSGNTIYF
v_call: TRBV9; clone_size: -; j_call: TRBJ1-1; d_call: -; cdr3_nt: TGTGCCAGCAGCGTAGTGGGCCCCGAGGCTTTCTTT; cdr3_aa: CASSVVGPEAFF
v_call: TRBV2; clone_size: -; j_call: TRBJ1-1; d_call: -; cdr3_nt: TGTGCCAGCAGACCGAGGGCGGCCGAAGCTTTCTTT; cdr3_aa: CASRPRAAEAFF
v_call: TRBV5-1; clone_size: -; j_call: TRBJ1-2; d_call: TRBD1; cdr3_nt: TGCGCCAGCAGCATTGGGGACAGGGGATCTGGCTACACCTTC; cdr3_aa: CASSIGDRGSGYTF
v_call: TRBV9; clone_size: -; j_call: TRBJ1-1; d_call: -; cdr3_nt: TGTGCCAGCAGCCCAAAGCCCACGGGGGGACCTCAGCTAATGAACACTGAAGCTTTCTTT; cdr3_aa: CASSPKPTGGPQLMNTEAFF
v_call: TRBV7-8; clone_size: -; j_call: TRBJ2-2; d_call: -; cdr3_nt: TGTGCCAGCAGCCCGAACAGGGTAACCGGGGAGCTGTTTTTT; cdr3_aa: CASSPNRVTGELFF
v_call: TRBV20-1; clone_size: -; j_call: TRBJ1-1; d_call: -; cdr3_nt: TGCAGTGCAGCCTGGAACACTGAAGCTTTCTTT; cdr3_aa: CSAAWNTEAFF
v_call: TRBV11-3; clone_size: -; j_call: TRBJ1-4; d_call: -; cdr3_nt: TGTGCCAGCAGCCTAACCGGGACTCAACTTAATGAAAAACTGTTTTTT; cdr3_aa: CASSLTGTQLNEKLFF
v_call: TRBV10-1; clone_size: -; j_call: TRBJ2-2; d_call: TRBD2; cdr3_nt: TGCGCCAGCACCAATTTACATGTTCGTAGCGGGCACACCGGGGAGCTGTTTTTT; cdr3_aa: CASTNLHVRSGHTGELFF
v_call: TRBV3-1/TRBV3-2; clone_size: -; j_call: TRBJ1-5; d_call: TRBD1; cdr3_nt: TGTGCCAGCAGCCAAGGGGGGACAGGGGGCAGTCAGCCCCAGCATTTT; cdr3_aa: CASSQGGTGGSQPQHF
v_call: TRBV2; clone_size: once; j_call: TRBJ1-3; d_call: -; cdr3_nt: TGTGCCAGCACACAGCTCTCTGGAAACACCATATATTTT; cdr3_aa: CASTQLSGNTIYF